Presented here are 10 T cell receptor beta chains from one specimen sequenced in a study of identical twins. TCRdb re-called the 5' RACE reads with MiXCR, one entry per CDR3 protein. The sample includes 540,000 or so distinct CDR3 sequences, about 20% of them seen just once. This sample was shared with a second study, whose subject was yellow fever vaccine responses in identical twins.

Sequenced input: CD4+ T cells sorted from blood. All receptors come from a woman in her late teens or twenties in good health.

Ten or more counts support this clonotype. The rearrangement uses TRBV5-5 and TRBJ1-5, with TRBD1 identical over 7 bases. Per germline, CDR1 SGHKS and CDR2 YYEKEE (reference sequence). The J segment lost 2 bases and the V segment lost 5 bases, leaving 4 bases of the junction unmatched. CDR3 length: 14 residues. In DNA, the CDR3 is TGTGCCAGCAGTTTCGGACAGGGCAATCAGCCCCAGCATTTT. Its translation is CASSFGQGNQPQHF.

This clonotype was seen a few times. The gene calls are TRBV4-1 and TRBJ1-2; D possibly corresponds to TRBD1 (5 bases). This CDR3 is built from 15 residues. The germline gives CDR1 MGHRA, CDR2 YSYEKL. V lost 0 bases and J 5 bases, leaving 13 bases between the germline ends. For the CDR3, the DNA is TGCGCCAGCAGCCAAGACCTGGGGCTGGGATATGGCTACACCTTC. This sequence encodes CASSQDLGLGYGYTF.

V gene TRBV6-1 combines with J gene TRBJ2-3, with 14 bases that match TRBD2. CDR3 length: 16 amino acids. Germline trimming cut 5 bases from V and 5 bases from J; bases unmatched to any gene: 6. Germline assignment: CDR1 MNHNS and CDR2 SASEGT. CDR3 bases: TGTGCCAGCAGTCAGCTTGGGACTAGCGGGAGAGATACGCAGTATTTT. It yields the protein CASSQLGTSGRDTQYF.

J is TRBJ2-1 and V is TRBV20-1, with D unclear. The ends were cut back, 1 base at V and 0 bases at J, with 22 bases in the middle. The CDR3 covers 19 residues. Per germline, CDR1 DFQATT and CDR2 SNEGSKA (reference sequence). Here the CDR3 DNA reads TGCAGTGCTAGAGGTTTAAGTAGTCTGTCCCTTAGCTCCTACAATGAGCAGTTCTTC. As protein: CSARGLSSLSLSSYNEQFF.

The chain couples TRBV7-6 to TRBJ2-2; a possible D gene is TRBD1 (5 bases). The V gene lost 2 bases and the J gene lost 0 bases, with 10 bases spanning the gap. This CDR3 has 16 amino acids. From germline, CDR1 is SGHVS and CDR2 FNYEAQ. CDR3 amino acids: CASSLTGATNTGELFF. The CDR3 DNA follows: TGTGCCAGCAGCTTAACAGGCGCTACGAACACCGGGGAGCTGTTTTTT. Complete variable domain (other parts from reference TRBV7-6 and TRBJ2-2): GAGVSQSPRYKVTKRGQDVALRCDPISGHVSLYWYRQALGQGPEFLTYFNYEAQQDKSGLPNDRFSAERPEGSISTLTIQRTEQRDSAMYRCASSLTGATNTGELFFGEGSRLTVL.

The sample holds a few counts of this clonotype. This sequence joins TRBV24-1 and TRBJ2-1, with TRBD1 matching 10 bases. Germline V lookup: CDR1 KGHDR, CDR2 SFDVKD. This CDR3 has 18 residues. J gave up 1 base and V 3 bases, and 8 bases lay outside the gene matches. In nucleotides, the CDR3 is TGTGCCACCAGTGATGCCCCGGGACAGGGGCAATCCTACAATGAGCAGTTCTTC. Translated: CATSDAPGQGQSYNEQFF.

This clonotype has more than one count but fewer than ten. The chain is built from TRBV6-1 and TRBJ1-1, with 7 bases matching TRBD1. V shed 4 bases, J shed 4 bases, and the junction held 6 bases outside the gene matches. The V gene's germline CDR1 is MNHNS and CDR2 SASEGT. This CDR3 is built from 14 residues. The CDR3 region is CASSARTGFTEAFF. CDR3 nucleotides: TGTGCCAGCAGTGCGCGGACAGGTTTCACTGAAGCTTTCTTT.

A few counts support this clonotype. V is TRBV3-1 and J is TRBJ2-2, with TRBD1 identical over 11 bases. Germline V gives CDR1 LGHDT, CDR2 YNNKEL (reference sequence). Trimming at V came to 3 bases and at J to 3 bases, leaving 3 bases not matched to a gene. This CDR3 is built from 16 residues. CDR3 residues: CASSHRDRGYTGELFF. CDR3 DNA sequence: TGTGCCAGCAGCCATCGGGACAGGGGGTACACCGGGGAGCTGTTTTTT.

The chain recombines TRBV15 with TRBJ2-3; 10 bases agree with TRBD1. Losses at the gene ends were 1 base for V and 5 bases for J; bases not matched to a gene: 9. Germline CDR1 LNHNV, CDR2 YYDKDF (reference sequence). The CDR3 consists of 17 residues. The CDR3 sequence: CATSRAFGQGVIDTQYF. The DNA of the CDR3 is TGTGCCACCAGCAGAGCGTTTGGACAGGGGGTTATAGATACGCAGTATTTT.

The chain links TRBV5-1 to TRBJ2-2; 11 positions match TRBD1. The germline CDR1 and CDR2 sequences are SGHRS and YFSETQ. The junction had 5 bases not matched to a gene; V was cut back by 1 base and J by 6 bases. The CDR3 covers 16 residues. Here the CDR3 reads CASSLIGQGAPGELFF. The CDR3 DNA follows: TGCGCCAGCAGCTTGATTGGACAGGGGGCCCCCGGGGAGCTGTTTTTT. The whole variable domain, filled in from reference TRBV5-1 and TRBJ2-2, reads KAGVTQTPRYLIKTRGQQVTLSCSPISGHRSVSWYQQTPGQGLQFLFEYFSETQRNKGNFPGRFSGRQFSNSRSEMNVSTLELGDSALYLCASSLIGQGAPGELFFGEGSRLTVL.